This TCR beta chain was captured by sequencing in a study of blood T cell repertoires in COVID-19. Background on the study: Acute and convalescent COVID-19 samples came from the United States, Italy and Spain. PBMCs, B-cell-depleted T cells, or T cells were the source of the cDNA or gDNA that made up the material.

This CDR3 has 12 residues. CDR1 is GTSNPN, CDR2 SVGIG, per germline (reference sequence). Trimming removed 7 bases from V and 2 bases from J, with 10 bases in between. The authors' processing: How many nucleated cells were present was estimated from reference gene primer amplification. Here immunoSEQ multiplex PCR was the method, and the copy in TCRdb shows in-frame clones only, minus some. Clone size and V and J calls were adopted from that table, with D and trimming inferred from the DNA. Seen here are some 180,000 clones, about four fifths observed once, and the top ten hold under 8.5%. What was sequenced was peripheral blood. This chain uses TRBV30 with TRBJ2-3; no clear D gene. The sequence derives from a human donor in a cohort sampled during active COVID-19. CDR3: CAYTPITDTQYF. Written as DNA, the CDR3 is TGTGCCTACACCCCGATCACAGATACGCAGTATTTT.